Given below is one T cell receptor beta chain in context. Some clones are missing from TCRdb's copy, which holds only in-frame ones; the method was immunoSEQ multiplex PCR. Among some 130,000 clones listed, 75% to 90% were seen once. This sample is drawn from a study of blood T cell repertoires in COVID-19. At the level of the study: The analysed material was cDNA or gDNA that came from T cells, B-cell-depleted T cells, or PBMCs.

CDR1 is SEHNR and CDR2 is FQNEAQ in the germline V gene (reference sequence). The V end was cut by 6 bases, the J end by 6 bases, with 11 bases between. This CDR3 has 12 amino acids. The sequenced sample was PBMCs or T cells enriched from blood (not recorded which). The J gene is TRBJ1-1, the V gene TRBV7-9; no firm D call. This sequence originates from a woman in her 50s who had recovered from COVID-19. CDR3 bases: TGTGCCAGCAGGAACCTATCGGCTGAAGCTTTCTTT. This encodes CASRNLSAEAFF.